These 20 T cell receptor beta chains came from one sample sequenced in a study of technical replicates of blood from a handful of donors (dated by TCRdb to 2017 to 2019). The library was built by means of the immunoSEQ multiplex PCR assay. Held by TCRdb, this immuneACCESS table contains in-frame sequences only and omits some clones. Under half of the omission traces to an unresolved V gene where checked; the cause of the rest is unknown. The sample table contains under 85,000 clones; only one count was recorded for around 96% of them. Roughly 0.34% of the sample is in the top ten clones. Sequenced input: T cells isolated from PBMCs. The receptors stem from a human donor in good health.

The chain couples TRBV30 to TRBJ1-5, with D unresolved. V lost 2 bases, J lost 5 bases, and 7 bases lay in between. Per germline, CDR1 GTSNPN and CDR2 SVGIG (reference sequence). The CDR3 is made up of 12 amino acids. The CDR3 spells CAWSLPDQPQHF. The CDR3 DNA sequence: TGTGCCTGGAGTCTCCCCGATCAGCCCCAGCATTTT.

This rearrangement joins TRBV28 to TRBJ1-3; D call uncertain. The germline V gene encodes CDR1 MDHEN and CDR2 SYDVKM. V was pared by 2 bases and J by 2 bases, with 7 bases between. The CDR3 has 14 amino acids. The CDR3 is CASSLISAGNTIYF. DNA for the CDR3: TGTGCCAGCAGTTTAATATCGGCTGGAAACACCATATATTTT.

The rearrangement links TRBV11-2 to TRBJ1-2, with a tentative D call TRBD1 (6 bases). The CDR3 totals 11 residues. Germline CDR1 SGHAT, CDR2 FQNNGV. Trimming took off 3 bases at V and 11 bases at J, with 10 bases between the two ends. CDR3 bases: TGTGCCAGCAGCTTGAATCAGGGGTACACCTTC. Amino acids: CASSLNQGYTF.

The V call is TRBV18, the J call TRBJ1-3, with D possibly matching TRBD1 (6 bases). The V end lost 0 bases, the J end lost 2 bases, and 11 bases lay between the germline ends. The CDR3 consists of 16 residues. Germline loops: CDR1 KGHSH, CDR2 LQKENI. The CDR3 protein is CASSPPTGSTGNTIYF. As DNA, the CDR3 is TGTGCCAGCTCACCACCGACAGGATCAACTGGAAACACCATATATTTT. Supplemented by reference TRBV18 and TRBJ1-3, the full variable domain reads NAGVMQNPRHLVRRRGQEARLRCSPMKGHSHVYWYRQLPEEGLKFMVYLQKENIIDESGMPKERFSAEFPKEGPSILRIQQVVRGDSAAYFCASSPPTGSTGNTIYFGEGSWLTVV.

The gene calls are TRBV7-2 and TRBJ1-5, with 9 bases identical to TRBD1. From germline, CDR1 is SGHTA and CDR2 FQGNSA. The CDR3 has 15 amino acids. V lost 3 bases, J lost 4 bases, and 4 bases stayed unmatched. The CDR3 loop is CASSFGTGINQPQHF. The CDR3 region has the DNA TGTGCCAGCAGCTTCGGGACAGGGATTAATCAGCCCCAGCATTTT.

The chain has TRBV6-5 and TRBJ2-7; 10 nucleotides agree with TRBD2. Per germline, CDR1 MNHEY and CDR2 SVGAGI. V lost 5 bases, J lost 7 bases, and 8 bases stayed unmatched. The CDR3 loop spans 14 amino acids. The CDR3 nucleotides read TGTGCCAGCAGTACTACACTACTAGCGGGAGAGCAGTACTTC. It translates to CASSTTLLAGEQYF.

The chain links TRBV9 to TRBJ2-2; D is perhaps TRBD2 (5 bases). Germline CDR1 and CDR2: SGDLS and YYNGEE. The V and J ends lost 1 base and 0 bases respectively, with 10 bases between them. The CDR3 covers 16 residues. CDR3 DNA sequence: TGTGCCAGCAGCGTAACTCGGGAATCGAACACCGGGGAGCTGTTTTTT. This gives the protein CASSVTRESNTGELFF.

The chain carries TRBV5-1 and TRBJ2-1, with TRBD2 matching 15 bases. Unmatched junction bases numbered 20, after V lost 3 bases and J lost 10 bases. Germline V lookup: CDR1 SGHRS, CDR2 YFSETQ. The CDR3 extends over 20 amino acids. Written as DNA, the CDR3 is TGCGCCAGCAGCTCAGCCAGGACTAGCGGGAGGGCCCTAGGCATGGTCGAGCAGTTCTTC. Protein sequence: CASSSARTSGRALGMVEQFF.

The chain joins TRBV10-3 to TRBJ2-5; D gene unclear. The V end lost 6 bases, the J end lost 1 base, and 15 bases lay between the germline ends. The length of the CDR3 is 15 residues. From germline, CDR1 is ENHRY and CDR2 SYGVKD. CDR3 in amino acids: CAIRPAGDFQETQYF. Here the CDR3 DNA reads TGTGCCATCAGACCCGCCGGAGACTTCCAAGAGACCCAGTACTTC.

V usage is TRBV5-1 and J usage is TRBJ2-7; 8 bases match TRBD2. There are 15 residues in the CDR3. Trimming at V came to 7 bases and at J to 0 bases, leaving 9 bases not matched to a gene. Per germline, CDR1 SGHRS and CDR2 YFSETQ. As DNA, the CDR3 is TGCGCCAGCGCTGTGGCGGGAGGAAGCTCCTACGAGCAGTACTTC. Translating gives CASAVAGGSSYEQYF.

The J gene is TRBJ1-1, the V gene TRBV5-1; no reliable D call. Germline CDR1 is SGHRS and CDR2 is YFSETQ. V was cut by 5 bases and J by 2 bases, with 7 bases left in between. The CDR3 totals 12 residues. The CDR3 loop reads CASSNSNTEAFF. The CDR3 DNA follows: TGCGCCAGCAGTAACAGTAACACTGAAGCTTTCTTT.

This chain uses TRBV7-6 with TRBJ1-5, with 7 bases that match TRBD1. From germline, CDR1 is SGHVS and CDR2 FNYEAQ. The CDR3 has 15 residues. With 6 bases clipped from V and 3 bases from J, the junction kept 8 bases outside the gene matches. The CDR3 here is CASRQQGSLNQPQHF. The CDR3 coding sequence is TGTGCCAGCAGACAACAGGGGAGCCTCAATCAGCCCCAGCATTTT.

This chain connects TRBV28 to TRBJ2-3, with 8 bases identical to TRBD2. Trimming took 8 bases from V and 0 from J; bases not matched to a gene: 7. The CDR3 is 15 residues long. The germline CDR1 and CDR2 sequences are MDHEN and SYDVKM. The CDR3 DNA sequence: TGTGCCAGCCGCCCGGGGGGGGGCAGCACAGATACGCAGTATTTT. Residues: CASRPGGGSTDTQYF.

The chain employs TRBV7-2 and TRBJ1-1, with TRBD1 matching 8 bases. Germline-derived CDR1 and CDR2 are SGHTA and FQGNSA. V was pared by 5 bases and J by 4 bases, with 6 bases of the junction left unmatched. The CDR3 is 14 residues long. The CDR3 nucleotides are TGTGCCAGCAGCAAGACAGGGGCGGGCACTGAAGCTTTCTTT. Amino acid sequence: CASSKTGAGTEAFF.

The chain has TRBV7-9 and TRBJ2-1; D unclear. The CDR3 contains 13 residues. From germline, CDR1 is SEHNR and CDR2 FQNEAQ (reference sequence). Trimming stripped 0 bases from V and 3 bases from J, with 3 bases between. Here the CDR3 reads CASSLASYNEQFF. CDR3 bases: TGTGCCAGCAGCTTAGCTAGCTACAATGAGCAGTTCTTC.

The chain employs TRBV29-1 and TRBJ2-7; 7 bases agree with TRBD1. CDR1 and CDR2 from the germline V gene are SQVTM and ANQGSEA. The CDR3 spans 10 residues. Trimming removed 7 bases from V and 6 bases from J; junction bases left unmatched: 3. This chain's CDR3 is CSATGVEQYF. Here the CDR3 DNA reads TGCAGCGCCACAGGGGTCGAGCAGTACTTC.

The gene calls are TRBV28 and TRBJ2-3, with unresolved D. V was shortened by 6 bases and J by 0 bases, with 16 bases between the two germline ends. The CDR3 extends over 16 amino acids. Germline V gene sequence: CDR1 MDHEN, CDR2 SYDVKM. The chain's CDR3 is CASSPTPWSSTDTQYF. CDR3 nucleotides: TGTGCCAGCAGCCCGACTCCCTGGTCTAGCACAGATACGCAGTATTTT.

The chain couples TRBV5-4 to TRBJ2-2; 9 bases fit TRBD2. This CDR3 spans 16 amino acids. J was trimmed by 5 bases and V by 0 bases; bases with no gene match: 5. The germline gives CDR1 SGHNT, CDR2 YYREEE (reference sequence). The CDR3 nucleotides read TGTGCCAGCAGCTTGGCCGCTAGCGGGATAACCGGGGAGCTGTTTTTT. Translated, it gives CASSLAASGITGELFF.

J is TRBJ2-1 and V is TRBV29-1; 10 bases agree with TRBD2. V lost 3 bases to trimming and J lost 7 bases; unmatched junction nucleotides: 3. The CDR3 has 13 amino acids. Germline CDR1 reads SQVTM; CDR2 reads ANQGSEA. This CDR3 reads CSVDLAGDNEQFF. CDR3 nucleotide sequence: TGCAGCGTTGACCTAGCGGGAGATAATGAGCAGTTCTTC.

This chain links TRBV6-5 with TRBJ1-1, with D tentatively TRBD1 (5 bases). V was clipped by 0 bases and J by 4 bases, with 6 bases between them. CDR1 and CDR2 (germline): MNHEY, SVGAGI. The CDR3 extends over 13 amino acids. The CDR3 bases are TGTGCCAGCAGTTACTCGGGGGGCACTGAAGCTTTCTTT. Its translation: CASSYSGGTEAFF.